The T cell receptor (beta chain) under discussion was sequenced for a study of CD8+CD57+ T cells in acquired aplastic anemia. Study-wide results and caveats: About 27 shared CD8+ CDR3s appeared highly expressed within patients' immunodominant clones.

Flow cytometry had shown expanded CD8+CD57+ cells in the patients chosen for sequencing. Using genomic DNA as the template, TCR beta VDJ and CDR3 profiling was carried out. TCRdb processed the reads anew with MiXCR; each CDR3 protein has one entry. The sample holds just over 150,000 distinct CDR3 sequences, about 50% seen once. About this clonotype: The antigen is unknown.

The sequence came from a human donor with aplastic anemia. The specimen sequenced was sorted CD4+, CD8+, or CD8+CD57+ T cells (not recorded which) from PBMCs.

The CDR3 DNA reads as TGTGCCAGCAGCGGGACTGGAAACACCATATATTTT. Translated, it gives CASSGTGNTIYF. The chain has TRBV2 and TRBJ1-3; D is unresolved. The V gene lost 6 bases and the J gene lost 2 bases, with 5 bases spanning the gap. Germline CDR1 reads SNHLY; CDR2 reads FYNNEI. There are 12 residues in the CDR3.